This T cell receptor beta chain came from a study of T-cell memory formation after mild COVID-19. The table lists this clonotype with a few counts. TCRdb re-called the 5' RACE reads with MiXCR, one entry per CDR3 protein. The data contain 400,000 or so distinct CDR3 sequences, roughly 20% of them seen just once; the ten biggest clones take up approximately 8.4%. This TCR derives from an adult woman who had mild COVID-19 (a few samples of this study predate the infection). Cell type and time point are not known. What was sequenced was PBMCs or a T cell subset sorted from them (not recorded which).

CDR3 coding DNA: TGTGCCAGCAGCTTAGAACCTGAAGCTTTCTTT. Its protein product is CASSLEPEAFF. The V and J genes are TRBV7-9 and TRBJ1-1, with unresolved D. The germline gives CDR1 SEHNR, CDR2 FQNEAQ (reference sequence). V was pared by 1 base and J by 6 bases, with 3 bases between. This CDR3 has 11 amino acids.